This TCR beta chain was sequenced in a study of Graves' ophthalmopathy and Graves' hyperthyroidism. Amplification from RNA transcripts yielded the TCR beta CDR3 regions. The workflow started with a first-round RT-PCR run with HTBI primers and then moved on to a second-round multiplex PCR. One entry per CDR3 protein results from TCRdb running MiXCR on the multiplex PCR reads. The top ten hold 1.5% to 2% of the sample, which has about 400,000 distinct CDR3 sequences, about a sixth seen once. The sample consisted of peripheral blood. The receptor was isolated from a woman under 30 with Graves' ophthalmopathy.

The CDR3 spells CASSIGISYEQYF. CDR3 DNA: TGTGCCAGTAGTATAGGTATATCCTACGAGCAGTACTTC. The V gene is TRBV19, the J gene TRBJ2-7; D not resolved. The CDR3 sequence is 13 residues long. The V and J ends lost 1 base and 1 base respectively, with 5 bases between them. Germline V lookup: CDR1 LNHDA, CDR2 SQIVND (reference sequence).